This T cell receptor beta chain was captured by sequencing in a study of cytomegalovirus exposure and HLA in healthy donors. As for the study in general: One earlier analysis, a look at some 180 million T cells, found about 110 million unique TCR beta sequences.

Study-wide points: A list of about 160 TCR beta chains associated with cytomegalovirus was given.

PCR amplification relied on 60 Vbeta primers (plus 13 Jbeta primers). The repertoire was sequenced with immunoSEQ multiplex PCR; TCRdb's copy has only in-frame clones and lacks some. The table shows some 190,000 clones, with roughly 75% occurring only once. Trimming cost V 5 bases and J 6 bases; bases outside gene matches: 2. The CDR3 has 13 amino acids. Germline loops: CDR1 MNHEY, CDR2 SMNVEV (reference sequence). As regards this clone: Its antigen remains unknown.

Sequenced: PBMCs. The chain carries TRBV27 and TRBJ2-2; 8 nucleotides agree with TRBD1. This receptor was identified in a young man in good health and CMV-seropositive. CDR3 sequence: CASSTQGAGELFF. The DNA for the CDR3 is TGTGCCAGCAGTACACAGGGGGCCGGGGAGCTGTTTTTT.